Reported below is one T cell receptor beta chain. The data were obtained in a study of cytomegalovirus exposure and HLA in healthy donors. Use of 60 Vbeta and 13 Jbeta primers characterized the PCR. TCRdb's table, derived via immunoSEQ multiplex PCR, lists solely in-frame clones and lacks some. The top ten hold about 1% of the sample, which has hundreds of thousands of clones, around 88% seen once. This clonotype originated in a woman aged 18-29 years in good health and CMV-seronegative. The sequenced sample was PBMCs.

CDR3 coding DNA: TGCAGCGTTGGTAGGGGGATAGGCTACGAGCAGTACTTC. It specifies CSVGRGIGYEQYF. This sequence joins TRBV29-1 and TRBJ2-7; D might be TRBD1 (6 bases). This CDR3 is built from 13 residues. V dropped 4 bases and J dropped 3 bases, with 13 bases sitting between them. Germline CDR1 and CDR2: SQVTM and ANQGSEA.